This T cell receptor (beta chain) originates from a study of blood T cells in healthy people across ages. Regarding the study as a whole: Long-lived donors exceeded aged donors in naive CD4+ cells and diversity.

The V and J ends lost 4 bases and 7 bases, in that order; junction bases with no gene match: 11. The CDR3 runs to 15 residues. Looked up from germline, CDR1 is SQVTM and CDR2 is ANQGSEA. Ten or more counts support this clonotype. Its antigen is as yet unknown. Each sample had at least 6.5 million PBMCs isolated. It was with a sample-barcoded 5' primer and a J-beta primer mix that a second PCR of roughly 7 to 12 cycles was run. TCRdb re-analysed the 5' RACE reads in MiXCR, keeping a single row per CDR3 protein. This repertoire shows 650,000 to 700,000 distinct CDR3 sequences, over 40% found once; its top ten account for approximately 15%.

This TCR was sampled from a woman of 80 years or more in good health. This chain joins TRBV29-1 and TRBJ2-1, with TRBD2 matching 9 bases. The material sequenced was blood. This chain's CDR3 is CSVGGASGKENEQFF. In DNA, the CDR3 is TGCAGCGTTGGGGGGGCTAGCGGGAAGGAGAATGAGCAGTTCTTC.